This record covers a single T cell receptor (beta chain). Its target is unknown. Sequencing of TCR beta covered CD8+ and CD4+ T cells obtained from blood. TEMRA cells were FACS-enriched, with CD8+ and CD4+ T cells isolated negatively. Trimming pared 2 bases from V and 2 bases from J, leaving 13 bases between. This CDR3 comprises 15 residues. CDR1 and CDR2 from the germline V gene are LGHNA and YSLEER. This sample stems from a study of CD8 T cells in Susac syndrome. Study findings and constraints: Susac-specific public clones were found in total CD8+ and CD8+ TEMRA repertoires, numbering approximately 15 and five, respectively.

A quantity of about 0.5 to 1 ug RNA underwent reverse transcription using random hexamers. The amplification used immunoSEQ multiplex PCR on TCR beta CDR3; it spanned 54 Vbeta and 13 Jbeta. TCRdb independently ran MiXCR on the immunoSEQ multiplex PCR reads; one entry per CDR3 protein. The sample records roughly 86,000 distinct CDR3 sequences, approximately 96% being singletons. The origin of this receptor is a human donor with Susac syndrome. The rearrangement links TRBV4-3 to TRBJ2-7; either TRBD1 or TRBD2 may fit D (5 bases each). Sequencing was performed on CD8+ T cells from PBMCs. CDR3 region: CASSQLAGATYEQYF. For the CDR3, the DNA is TGCGCCAGCAGCCAACTGGCCGGGGCTACCTACGAGCAGTACTTC.